This TCR beta chain was found in a study of technical replicates of blood from several donors. Libraries were prepared by immunoSEQ multiplex PCR; TCRdb keeps only in-frame clonotypes and omits some of them. The sample holds approximately 16,000 clones, 86% seen once. Material: PBMCs. The source of this sequence is a human donor in good health.

The DNA for the CDR3 is TGTGCCAGTAGTGGCGGGAGCGGGGACTACGAGCAGTACTTC. Its protein is CASSGGSGDYEQYF. The gene calls are TRBV19 and TRBJ2-7; 7 bases match TRBD2. V shed 5 bases, J shed 3 bases, and the junction held 7 bases outside the gene matches. CDR1 is LNHDA and CDR2 is SQIVND in the germline V gene (reference sequence). The CDR3 runs 14 residues.